The 27 T cell receptor beta chains reported below all come from one sample, sequenced in a study of T cell repertoires in cytomegalovirus infection. TCRdb used MiXCR to reprocess the reads, holding one entry per CDR3 protein. This table holds 450,000 to 650,000 distinct CDR3 sequences, 26% found once. Source material: PBMCs. These TCRs come from a human donor in good health (CMV status not recorded). Some clones in this sample may be carry-over from other donors' samples.

This clonotype was counted at least ten times. The V call is TRBV7-8, the J call TRBJ2-3; 8 nucleotides agree with TRBD2. The CDR3 is 15 amino acids. Per the germline V gene, CDR1 is SGHVS and CDR2 is FQNEAQ. V shed 3 bases, J shed 4 bases, and the junction held 6 bases outside the gene matches. DNA for the CDR3: TGTGCCAGCAGCTTCCAGCGGGGGAGGCCAGATACGCAGTATTTT. Protein: CASSFQRGRPDTQYF.

Only a few counts were recorded for this clonotype. The chain employs TRBV6-2 or TRBV6-3 and TRBJ1-6, with 8 positions matching TRBD1. Germline CDR1 and CDR2: MNHEY and SVGEGT. J was trimmed by 5 bases and V by 7 bases; bases with no gene match: 4. This CDR3 contains 14 residues. The CDR3 DNA reads TGTGCCAGCACCTCGGACAGGGATAATTCACCCCTCCACTTT. Protein: CASTSDRDNSPLHF.

This chain links TRBV6-1 with TRBJ2-3, with TRBD2 as a possible D gene (6 bases). Trimming took 9 bases from V and 3 from J, leaving 19 bases between them. The length of the CDR3 is 15 residues. CDR1 and CDR2 from the germline V gene are MNHNS and SASEGT. CDR3 region: CARRSSGGSTDTQYF. The CDR3 DNA reads as TGTGCCAGAAGGTCTTCCGGGGGTTCGACAGATACGCAGTATTTT.

The V and J genes are TRBV12-3 or TRBV12-4 and TRBJ2-5; 11 bases fit TRBD1. The CDR3 runs to 15 residues. The V and J ends lost 6 bases and 6 bases, in that order; junction bases with no gene match: 9. CDR3 residues: CASRGDRGGLKTQYF. CDR3 DNA: TGTGCCAGCAGAGGGGACAGGGGGGGCCTCAAGACCCAGTACTTC.

A few counts support this clonotype. The chain joins TRBV7-2 to TRBJ1-3; D gene ambiguous. This CDR3 has 13 amino acids. V lost 1 base and J 4 bases, leaving 5 bases between the germline ends. Germline CDR1 SGHTA, CDR2 FQGNSA. The CDR3 protein is CASSLVNGNTIYF. The CDR3 DNA reads as TGTGCCAGCAGCTTAGTGAACGGAAACACCATATATTTT.

This clonotype was recorded at least ten times. The chain combines TRBV7-2 with TRBJ2-1; D not certain. The CDR3 totals 16 residues. Trimming left V 1 base short and J 9 bases short, with 19 bases between. CDR1 is SGHTA, CDR2 FQGNSA, per germline. The CDR3: CASSLVPSLLPSEQFF. The CDR3 DNA reads TGTGCCAGCAGCTTAGTCCCAAGCCTTCTCCCCTCTGAGCAGTTCTTC.

This clonotype occurred a few times. V is TRBV4-3 and J is TRBJ2-1; 9 bases map to TRBD2. Unmatched junction bases numbered 7, after V lost 4 bases and J lost 0 bases. The CDR3 has 17 residues. CDR1 is LGHNA, CDR2 YSLEER, per germline. CDR3 residues: CASSPFAGGPSYNEQFF. The CDR3 region has the DNA TGCGCCAGCAGCCCCTTCGCGGGAGGGCCCTCCTACAATGAGCAGTTCTTC.

This clonotype showed up many times. The rearrangement uses TRBV7-2 and TRBJ1-6; D is ambiguous. V was shortened by 3 bases and J by 7 bases, with 13 bases between the two germline ends. The CDR3 has 15 residues. Germline assignment: CDR1 SGHTA and CDR2 FQGNSA. The CDR3: CASSLGQLQNSPLHF. The DNA of the CDR3 is TGTGCCAGCAGCTTGGGCCAGCTCCAAAATTCACCCCTCCACTTT.

This clonotype turned up a few times. This chain uses TRBV7-6 with TRBJ2-1, with 12 bases fitting TRBD2. V was pared by 5 bases and J by 10 bases, with 3 bases of the junction left unmatched. The germline V gene has CDR1 SGHVS and CDR2 FNYEAQ. This CDR3 has 13 amino acids. The CDR3 region is CASSTLAGGEQFF. For the CDR3, the DNA is TGTGCCAGCAGCACCCTAGCGGGGGGGGAGCAGTTCTTC.

This clonotype was picked up many times. The genes are TRBV7-2 and TRBJ2-3, with a tentative D call TRBD1 (6 bases). CDR1 and CDR2 from the germline V gene are SGHTA and FQGNSA. The CDR3 totals 15 residues. V was shortened by 4 bases and J by 4 bases, with 15 bases between the two germline ends. CDR3 loop: CASSSQGARADTQYF. CDR3 nucleotides: TGTGCCAGCAGCTCACAGGGAGCCAGAGCAGATACGCAGTATTTT. Supplemented by reference TRBV7-2 and TRBJ2-3, the full variable domain reads GAGVSQSPSNKVTEKGKDVELRCDPISGHTALYWYRQSLGQGLEFLIYFQGNSAPDKSGLPSDRFSAERTGGSVSTLTIQRTQQEDSAVYLCASSSQGARADTQYFGPGTRLTVL.

This clonotype was seen a few times. The chain carries TRBV19 and TRBJ2-2; TRBD2 aligns across 10 bases. With V trimmed by 6 bases and J by 5 bases, 9 bases remained unmatched. This CDR3 contains 16 residues. Germline V gene lookup returns CDR1 LNHDA and CDR2 SQIVND (reference sequence). The CDR3 nucleotides read TGTGCCAGTAGAGTCCTAGCGGGAGAATGGACCGGGGAGCTGTTTTTT. Translating it yields CASRVLAGEWTGELFF.

This chain links TRBV5-4 with TRBJ2-7; maybe TRBD2 (6 bases). Germline values: CDR1 SGHNT, CDR2 YYREEE (reference sequence). Trimming took off 2 bases at V and 2 bases at J, with 11 bases between the two ends. CDR3 size: 14 residues. CDR3: CASSFEGGPYEQYV. The CDR3 DNA reads as TGTGCCAGCAGCTTTGAGGGAGGCCCCTACGAGCAGTACGTC.

This clonotype was counted between two and nine times. The chain carries TRBV27 and TRBJ1-1, with TRBD1 matching 8 bases. CDR3 length: 14 amino acids. Germline-derived CDR1 and CDR2 are MNHEY and SMNVEV (reference sequence). The J segment lost 1 base and the V segment lost 3 bases, leaving 1 base of the junction unmatched. CDR3 in DNA: TGTGCCAGCAGTTTCAGGGGGCGGAACACTGAAGCTTTCTTT. It codes for CASSFRGRNTEAFF.

This clonotype has more than one count but fewer than ten. J is TRBJ2-1 and V is TRBV11-2; D gene ambiguous. The length of the CDR3 is 13 residues. The germline V gene encodes CDR1 SGHAT and CDR2 FQNNGV. Trimming stripped 5 bases from V and 9 bases from J, with 14 bases between. For the CDR3, the DNA is TGTGCCAGCAGCCAACGTGGTCTCGGTGAGCAGTTCTTC. Translating it yields CASSQRGLGEQFF.

This clonotype was counted only a few times. The chain has TRBV7-1 and TRBJ2-7; 13 nucleotides align to TRBD2. TRBV7-1 is sorted into the ORF group, with uncertain function. V lost 5 bases to trimming and J lost 2 bases; unmatched junction nucleotides: 12. This CDR3 is 18 amino acids long. CDR3 loop: CASSRLSLGLAGTYEQYF. The CDR3 bases are TGTGCCAGCAGCCGCTTGTCACTGGGACTAGCGGGAACCTACGAGCAGTACTTC.

This clonotype was seen more than once but under ten times. This chain links TRBV6-1 with TRBJ2-6; no firm D call. Trimming took 6 bases from V and 5 from J, leaving 17 bases between them. Germline CDR1 reads MNHNS; CDR2 reads SASEGT. The CDR3 loop spans 16 amino acids. The DNA of the CDR3 is TGTGCCAGCAGCCCCAGAGAGCTTGCACGGGCCAACGTCCTGACTTTC. It codes for CASSPRELARANVLTF.

This clonotype was seen only a few times. The rearrangement joins TRBV5-6 to TRBJ1-2; D remains ambiguous. The V gene lost 1 base and the J gene lost 4 bases, with 14 bases spanning the gap. The V gene's germline CDR1 is SGHDT and CDR2 YYEEEE. The CDR3 totals 15 residues. The CDR3 reads CASSLIGNLIYGYTF. Written as DNA, the CDR3 is TGTGCCAGCAGCTTGATCGGAAACTTGATCTATGGCTACACCTTC.

The chain combines TRBV3-1 with TRBJ2-7; 9 bases fit TRBD2. The CDR3 totals 14 residues. With V trimmed by 1 base and J by 6 bases, 4 bases remained unmatched. Germline CDR1 LGHDT, CDR2 YNNKEL (reference sequence). The CDR3 spells CASSQVSGSGEQYF. CDR3 nucleotides: TGTGCCAGCAGCCAAGTTAGCGGGAGTGGCGAGCAGTACTTC.

This chain links TRBV7-9 with TRBJ2-1; 13 bases agree with TRBD2. Germline assignment: CDR1 SEHNR and CDR2 FQNEAQ (reference sequence). With V trimmed by 3 bases and J by 8 bases, 7 bases remained unmatched. The CDR3 contains 16 residues. CDR3 nucleotide sequence: TGTGCCAGCAGCTTGGGGACTAGCGGGGCTGTCGATGAGCAGTTCTTC. It yields the protein CASSLGTSGAVDEQFF.

In its sample, this clonotype was seen many times. V is TRBV7-2 and J is TRBJ1-5; 7 bases align to TRBD1. Looked up from germline, CDR1 is SGHTA and CDR2 is FQGNSA. The CDR3 loop spans 17 amino acids. With 1 base clipped from V and 9 bases from J, the junction kept 15 bases outside the gene matches. Here the CDR3 reads CASSLGKATGPGRPQHF. In DNA, the CDR3 is TGTGCCAGCAGCTTAGGGAAAGCGACAGGGCCCGGGCGGCCCCAGCATTTT.

In its sample, this clonotype was seen a few times. The CDR3 region is CASSTRDRGEFF. The DNA of the CDR3 is TGTGCCAGTAGTACCCGGGACAGGGGAGAATTCTTC. The V call is TRBV19, the J call TRBJ2-1, with 10 bases aligning to TRBD1. The germline gives CDR1 LNHDA, CDR2 SQIVND (reference sequence). J gave up 16 bases and V 4 bases, and 7 bases lay outside the gene matches. The CDR3 has 12 amino acids.

The chain joins TRBV19 to TRBJ2-1; 16 positions match TRBD2. V shed 3 bases, J shed 9 bases, and the junction held 5 bases outside the gene matches. This CDR3 spans 16 amino acids. The germline V gene encodes CDR1 LNHDA and CDR2 SQIVND (reference sequence). The CDR3 DNA sequence: TGTGCCAGTAGTATCTTCGGGACTAGCGGGAGGGGTGAGCAGTTCTTC. This codes for CASSIFGTSGRGEQFF.

The chain has TRBV20-1 and TRBJ2-7; D may be TRBD2 (6 bases). CDR3 size: 14 residues. Per the germline V gene, CDR1 is DFQATT and CDR2 is SNEGSKA (reference sequence). The V and J ends lost 2 bases and 6 bases respectively, with 17 bases between them. The CDR3 DNA reads TGCAGTGCTAGACCCCTTGGACTAACGAGCGAGCAGTACTTC. It translates to CSARPLGLTSEQYF.

The chain carries TRBV7-2 and TRBJ1-2; no clear D. Germline CDR1 SGHTA, CDR2 FQGNSA. The CDR3 is made up of 15 amino acids. Between the trimmed V and J ends, which lost 0 bases and 1 base, there was a span of 9 bases. CDR3 residues: CASSLAVTVNYGYTF. Written as DNA, the CDR3 is TGTGCCAGCAGCTTAGCCGTGACGGTTAACTATGGCTACACCTTC.

This rearrangement joins TRBV18 to TRBJ2-2; 8 bases match TRBD2. J lost 0 bases, V lost 3 bases, and 3 bases had no gene match. The CDR3 has 16 residues. Per germline, CDR1 KGHSH and CDR2 LQKENI. This CDR3 reads CASSPQLAANTGELFF. CDR3 in DNA: TGTGCCAGCTCACCGCAACTAGCGGCGAACACCGGGGAGCTGTTTTTT.

This clonotype was counted only a few times. V is TRBV12-3 or TRBV12-4 and J is TRBJ1-5; tentative D call: TRBD1 (5 bases). V gave up 6 bases and J gave up 7 bases, with 16 bases separating them. This CDR3 is 14 amino acids long. CDR3 DNA sequence: TGTGCCAGCAGCAATGGGGGTGTAGAGCAGCCCCAGCATTTT. Encoded protein: CASSNGGVEQPQHF.

This clonotype occurred many times. V and J are TRBV7-2 and TRBJ1-2, with a weak D call TRBD1 (6 bases). The CDR3 is 17 residues long. V was clipped by 0 bases and J by 4 bases, with 18 bases between them. CDR1 and CDR2 from the germline V gene are SGHTA and FQGNSA. CDR3 protein: CASSLAGYGGAGYGYTF. DNA of the CDR3: TGTGCCAGCAGCTTAGCGGGGTATGGGGGGGCCGGCTATGGCTACACCTTC.